These T cell receptor beta chains were read from a single sample in a study of control samples from healthy donors and cancer patients. The data were produced by immunoSEQ multiplex PCR, yet TCRdb's version contains in-frame clones alone and is incomplete. The sample shows just over 6,500 clones, about 74% of them seen only once. The sequencing input was formalin-fixed, paraffin-embedded tissue. All receptors derive from a male donor with melanoma. Each CDR3 is given with its conserved first and last residue. D genes are given only for firm matches. Rows give clone size only sometimes, using once, few, many, or a class for an expanded clone.

d_call j_call v_call clone_size cdr3_nt cdr3_aa
- TRBJ2-5 TRBV19 - TGTGCCAGTAGTATCATCGGAGGGGAGACCCAGTACTTC CASSIIGGETQYF
- TRBJ2-2 TRBV7-8 - TGTGCCAGCAATCCCCGAGGAGCAACCGGGGAGCTGTTTTTT CASNPRGATGELFF
- TRBJ2-5 TRBV5-1 - TGCGCCAGCACTAGCATCGGGGAGACCCAGTACTTC CASTSIGETQYF
- TRBJ2-5 TRBV15 - TGTGCCACCAGCAGAGTTGGGGCAGAGACCCAGTACTTC CATSRVGAETQYF
TRBD1 TRBJ1-1 TRBV5-1 - TGCGCCAGCAGCATATCTGACAGGGGAGGCACTGAAGCTTTCTTT CASSISDRGGTEAFF
TRBD2 TRBJ2-3 TRBV7-9 few TGTGCCAGCAGCTATACTAGCGGGGCCACAGATACGCAGTATTTT CASSYTSGATDTQYF
TRBD2 TRBJ2-5 TRBV5-1 - TGCGCCAGCAGCGACACTAGCGGGGGATTGGAGACCCAGTACTTC CASSDTSGGLETQYF
- TRBJ1-6 TRBV30 - TGTGCCTGGAGGACGGAAATTAATTCACCCCTCCACTTT CAWRTEINSPLHF
TRBD1 TRBJ2-3 TRBV7-2 - TGTGCCAGCAGCCGGGACAGGACGGCGGCAGATACGCAGTATTTT CASSRDRTAADTQYF
- TRBJ1-5 TRBV19 - TGTGCCAGTAGTAGCGACGCAGGGGTAGGGCAGCCCCAGCATTTT CASSSDAGVGQPQHF
TRBD1 TRBJ2-7 TRBV5-6 - TGTGTCAGCAGCCCCGGACAGGGAAGTTGGCCCTACGAGCAGTACTTC CVSSPGQGSWPYEQYF
- TRBJ1-1 TRBV18 - TGTGCCAGCTCACTCTCGGGGGGCCACACTGAAGCTTTCTTT CASSLSGGHTEAFF
- TRBJ2-1 TRBV7-8 - TGTGCCAGCAGCTTATTTATAGGTGGTAACAATGAGCAGTTCTTC CASSLFIGGNNEQFF
TRBD1 TRBJ2-3 TRBV19 - TGTGCCAGTAGTCCGGGACAGGGCCCAGATACGCAGTATTTT CASSPGQGPDTQYF
- TRBJ1-1 TRBV7-2 few TGTGCCAGCAGCTTAGCGCTAGGGGCCAACACTGAAGCTTTCTTT CASSLALGANTEAFF
- TRBJ1-5 TRBV6-2/TRBV6-3 medium-sized TGTGCCAGCAGCCTGGAATTGGGGGTCCCCAATCAGCCCCAGCATTTT CASSLELGVPNQPQHF
- TRBJ1-1 TRBV18 - TGTGCCAGCTCACCACGCGGGCGGGACACTGAAGCTTTCTTT CASSPRGRDTEAFF
- TRBJ1-4 TRBV7-9 - TGTGCCAGCAGCCAGTCAACCCTTAATGAAAAACTGTTTTTT CASSQSTLNEKLFF
TRBD1 TRBJ2-5 TRBV19 - TGTGCCAGTAGAAAAGGGGGACAGGGCGCGACCCAGTACTTC CASRKGGQGATQYF
- TRBJ2-5 TRBV30 - TGTGCCTGGGTAGTAGCAGAGACCCAGTACTTC CAWVVAETQYF
TRBD1 TRBJ1-5 TRBV28 - TGTGCCAGCAGTTTAGGGACAGGGGTTTTGGGCAATCAGCCCCAGCATTTT CASSLGTGVLGNQPQHF
- TRBJ2-2 TRBV15 - TGTGCCACCAACCCCGGTAGCGGCACCGGGGAGCTGTTTTTT CATNPGSGTGELFF
- TRBJ2-1 TRBV19 - TGTGCCAGTAGTACCCGGGGGAGCCACTCCTACAATGAGCAGTTCTTC CASSTRGSHSYNEQFF
- TRBJ2-1 TRBV14 - TGTGCCAGCAGCCATAAGTCTCCGGGTTTTCTTAGCTCCTACAATGAGCAGTTCTTC CASSHKSPGFLSSYNEQFF
TRBD1 TRBJ1-5 TRBV19 - TGTGCCAGTAGTACAATCCCGGGACAGGGGGCCAATCAGCCCCAGCATTTT CASSTIPGQGANQPQHF
- TRBJ1-1 TRBV15 - TGTGCCACCAGCAGAGGACTGCACGCACGCCGGGAAGCTGAAGCTTTCTTT CATSRGLHARREAEAFF
- TRBJ2-1 TRBV7-8 large TGTGCCAGCAGCCCTAGGGTGGGCCTCAATGAGCAGTTCTTC CASSPRVGLNEQFF